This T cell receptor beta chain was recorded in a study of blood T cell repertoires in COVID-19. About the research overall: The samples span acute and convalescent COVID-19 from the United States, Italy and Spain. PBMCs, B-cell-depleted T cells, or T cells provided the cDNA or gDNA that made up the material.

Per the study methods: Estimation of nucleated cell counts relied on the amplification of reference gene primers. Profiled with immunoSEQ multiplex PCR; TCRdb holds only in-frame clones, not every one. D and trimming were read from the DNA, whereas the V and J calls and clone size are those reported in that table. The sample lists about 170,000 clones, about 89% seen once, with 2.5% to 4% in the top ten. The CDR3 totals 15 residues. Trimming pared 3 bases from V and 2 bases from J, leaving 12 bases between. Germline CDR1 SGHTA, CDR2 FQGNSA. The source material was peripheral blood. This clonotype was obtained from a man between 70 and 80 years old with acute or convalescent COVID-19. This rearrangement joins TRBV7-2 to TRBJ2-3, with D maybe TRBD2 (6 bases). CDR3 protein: CASSFGTPATDTQYF. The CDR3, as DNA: TGTGCCAGCAGCTTTGGGACTCCCGCCACAGATACGCAGTATTTT.